This TCR beta chain originates from a study of beta chain features in type 1 diabetes. In the study overall: The patients were much like the healthy donors in age, gender and cell yields.

This clone appeared a few times. The CDR3 has 15 residues. CDR1 is SGHRS, CDR2 YFSETQ, per germline. J gave up 2 bases and V 0 bases, and 3 bases lay outside the gene matches. Reverse transcription of all isolated RNA meant that expressed TCRB transcripts were sequenced. Data came from immunoSEQ multiplex PCR; TCRdb stores just in-frame clones and leaves some out. The repertoire holds fewer than 200,000 clones, with around 8% as singletons. V gene TRBV5-1 combines with J gene TRBJ2-5, with TRBD1 matching 8 bases. The TCR was taken from a young man in good health. Sequenced input: central memory CD4+ T cells from blood. CDR3 DNA: TGCGCCAGCAGCTTGGGGGACAGGTGGCAAGAGACCCAGTACTTC. Its translation is CASSLGDRWQETQYF.